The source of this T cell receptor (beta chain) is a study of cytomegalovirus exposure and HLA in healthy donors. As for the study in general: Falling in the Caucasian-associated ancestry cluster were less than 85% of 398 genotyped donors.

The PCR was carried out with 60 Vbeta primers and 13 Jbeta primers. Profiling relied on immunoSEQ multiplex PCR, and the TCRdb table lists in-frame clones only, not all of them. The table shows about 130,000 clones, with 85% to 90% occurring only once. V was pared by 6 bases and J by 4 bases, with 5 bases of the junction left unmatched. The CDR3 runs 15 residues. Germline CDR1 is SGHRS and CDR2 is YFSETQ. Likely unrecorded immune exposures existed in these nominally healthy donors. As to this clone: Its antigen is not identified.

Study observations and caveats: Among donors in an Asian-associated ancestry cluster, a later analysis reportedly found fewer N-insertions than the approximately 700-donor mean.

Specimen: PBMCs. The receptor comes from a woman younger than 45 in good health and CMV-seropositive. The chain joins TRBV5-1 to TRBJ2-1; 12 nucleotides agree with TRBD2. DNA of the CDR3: TGCGCCAGCAACCTAGCGGGGGGGCGGTACAATGAGCAGTTCTTC. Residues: CASNLAGGRYNEQFF.